This T cell receptor beta chain emerged from a study of cytomegalovirus exposure and HLA in healthy donors (dated by TCRdb to about 2017). Background on the whole study: An earlier analysis of 587 of the donors reported 250 to 300 Gb of sequence data and 120 million or so unique TCR beta sequences from about 180 million T cells. Around 320 gigabases of sequencing data and 78 million or so unique TCR sequences were included in an early release covering about 600 HLA-typed donors. A later genetic analysis took genome-wide SNP genotypes for about 55% of the roughly 700 donors and used that subset as a discovery cohort. Because of strong linkage in the cohort, roughly five DR-DQ haplotypes were treated as single units for association and clustering. Using immunosequencing, the study profiled T cell repertoires from about 610 subjects and related those repertoires to cytomegalovirus serostatus. Among approximately 370 genotyped donors of the cohort, an average of around 220,000 unique TCR beta nucleotide sequences was sequenced per donor, of which about 19% were non-productive. The study was designed to test whether signatures of past pathogen exposure could be identified by cataloging public T cell receptors. To decide whether each TCR beta V gene segment behaved as functional or pseudogenic, an earlier analysis of some 570 of the donors relied on high-throughput TCR beta sequencing. In addition to the first cohort of around 670 subjects, a separate validation cohort of 100 to 150 different subjects was used. In the later analysis, no new phenotypic data were used to find candidate immune exposures; instead, reliance was placed on TCR beta sequences and their occurrence across donors. Typing coverage varied by locus: roughly 629-640 donors for A, B, C, DRB1 and DQB1; approximately 500 for DQA1; about 590 for DPA1; more than 450 for DPB1. Of the roughly 400 genotyped donors, over 70% fell in the genetic ancestry cluster associated with self-reported Caucasian donors. Both class I and class II loci were covered by HLA typing, at four-digit resolution. In a later analysis, previously published TCR beta repertoires from about 670 donors were re-analyzed and high-resolution HLA genotyping was added so that TCR occurrence patterns could be studied. Every discovery cohort repertoire had been produced on one sequencing platform. Donor age, sex, ethnicity and CMV serostatus were compiled together with the repertoire data. The study combined high-throughput TCR immunosequencing, statistical association of individual TCRs with disease status, and machine learning to predict cytomegalovirus infection status.

In total, 600 or so healthy bone marrow donors made up the cohort. At the time of sampling, all cohort members were nominally healthy, though unrecorded immune exposures were likely present. The donor was CMV seropositive and belonged to the group of 250 to 350 seropositive cohort members. A peripheral blood sample was collected from each donor, and TCR beta sequencing was performed on peripheral blood mononuclear cells. Genomic DNA extraction from the blood cell samples was performed with the Qiagen DNeasy Blood Extraction Kit. What the research found in general, with its limitations: Most CMV-associated TCR beta chains appeared to be HLA-restricted in a later analysis, and the HLA associations seemed to be driven largely by CMV exposure. The authors suggested that the approach could potentially be extended to other disease states and immunological phenotypes. A later genetic analysis associated a missense DCLRE1C variant with V-gene and J-gene trimming of TCR beta chains, and an independent cohort replicated the association. The presence/absence analyses assumed that sequencing depth was roughly uniform across donors, and that assumption may not be true. Because HLA typing was missing for some donors at each locus, association tests included only the typed subset. A further reported finding was that TCR beta sequences accurately predicted the HLA-A and HLA-B alleles for most subjects in the first cohort. Linkage disequilibrium might explain the correlated functional status among segregating V segments, but an unknown experimental factor could not be excluded. The only immune exposure information available for the cohort was CMV serostatus. A group of highly shared sequence variants was considered likely to be a technical artifact of the sequencing pipeline. In vitro tests confirmed that a few of the cytomegalovirus-associated TCR beta chains recognize cytomegalovirus antigens. The study gave a list of about 170 TCR beta chains associated with cytomegalovirus. In a later analysis, 15,000 to 20,000 TCR beta sequences were associated with specific HLA alleles at a false discovery rate of 0.05. Most TCR sequences were observed very rarely across donors, whereas some public TCRs were present in many individuals. Cytomegalovirus status was reported to be diagnosed by the classifier with high specificity and sensitivity in both the original and validation cohorts. Because counts were too low, roughly 16 rarely observed V segments, including chromosome 9 orphons, were left out of the earlier analysis of 587 of the donors. Assigning TCR associations to individual alleles was difficult when HLA alleles, especially DR and DQ, strongly co-occurred. Broadly in line with IMGT annotations, most TCR beta V segments showed up in productive rearrangements about 87% or about 30% of the time in an earlier analysis of under 700 of the donors. A later analysis found that TCR association rates varied across HLA loci, with DRB1 alleles showing the most associated TCRs and HLA-C alleles the fewest. Some IMGT-functional V segments, including TRBV6-2 and TRBV6-3, could not be distinguished by the 87-base-pair reads and were therefore excluded. In a later analysis, HLA-associated TCR beta chains showed more clonal expansion and lower generation probabilities than non-associated chains that were equally common. According to a later analysis, parvovirus B19, influenza, CMV and Epstein-Barr virus appeared linked to several top co-occurrence clusters. Compared with the approximately 700-donor mean, donors in an Asian-associated ancestry cluster had fewer N-insertions in productive TCRs, according to a later genetic analysis. Only TCR beta chains were sequenced in this cohort, and the absence of alpha or paired-chain data limited detectable features.

The germline V gene (reference sequence) sets CDR1 to GTSNPN and CDR2 to SVGIG. Including cysteine and phenylalanine, the CDR3 has 13 amino acids. Only the CDR3 portion is preserved as DNA: 39 bases, with reading frame beginning at the first base. V is shortened by 0 bases, J by 12 bases, and the region joining them spans 17 bases. Worth noting for this clone: This receptor's antigen is unknown. Per-base quality was not reported, and no clone a single base away is much larger than it.

The protocol used for the library was the immunoSEQ multiplex PCR assay. For the multiplex PCR, a mixture combining 60 forward primers for TCR Vbeta segments and 13 reverse primers for TCR Jbeta segments was used. The CDR3 region of rearranged TCR beta genes was amplified from genomic DNA with a multiplex PCR assay. Amplified TCR beta libraries were sequenced as 87-base-pair reads on the Illumina HiSeq System. As for the original processing: A later analysis tallied 75 million to 85 million unique TCR beta chains across the 640 or so repertoires, and roughly 11 million of those chains were shared by two or more donors. Raw reads were error-corrected and collapsed into unique sequences with a nearest-neighbor algorithm that merged closely related sequences to remove PCR and sequencing errors. CDR3 sequences were aligned to IMGT reference sequences to assign V, D and J gene segments. For a sequence to be retained, a match of at least six nucleotides was required to both a V gene segment and a J gene segment. Rearrangements were called productive when the CDR3 lacked stop codons and stayed in frame with V and J; all others were non-productive. CDR3 was defined by IMGT convention, running from the second conserved V-encoded cysteine to the conserved J-encoded phenylalanine. The earlier analysis of some 540 of the donors excluded any sequence lacking an unambiguous match to a single V gene segment. In an earlier analysis of 450 to 700 of the donors, V segments were called functional above 56.7% productive rearrangements and were called segregating when the between-donor standard deviation exceeded 5%. A statistical classification framework was built for diagnosing cytomegalovirus status from the catalog of TCR beta chain sequences. In a later analysis, TCR nucleotide sequences were compared against IMGT/GENE-DB human TR gene sequences so that V and J genes could be assigned. In a later analysis, CDR3 sequences and most-parsimonious VDJ recombination scenarios were assigned using the TCRdist pipeline. A later analysis defined each TCR beta chain by its CDR3 amino acid sequence plus V-gene family, and excluded reads lacking a unique V-gene family. A later analysis removed 550 to 650 highly shared, low-generation-probability nucleotide sequences to deal with suspected cross-contamination and a sequencing artifact. In a later analysis, a clonal expansion index was calculated for each public chain from normalized within-repertoire ranks of inferred template counts. In a later analysis, generation probabilities were computed with a VDJ recombination model fitted to out-of-frame rearrangements, and the resulting probabilities were checked against IGoR. Hypergeometric tests were used in a later analysis to score TCR-TCR, TCR-HLA and TCR-CMV co-occurrence, with a repertoire-size bias correction applied to the TCR pairs. False discovery rates were estimated in a later analysis by permuting HLA or CMV assignments 20 times. A later analysis grouped co-occurring TCRs with DBSCAN, adding TCRdist sequence similarity when clustering within HLA-allele-positive subsets. For co-occurrence clustering, repertoires with fewer than 30,000 or more than 120,000 public chains were excluded, along with 4 to 6 repertoires with anomalous nucleotide sharing. The table was pulled from immuneACCESS by TCRdb, which kept in-frame rearrangements only. Such tables lose some clones; where checked, under half of the loss comes from unresolved V genes, and the rest has no known cause. V and J calls and clone size are given by that table; D and trimming were obtained from the DNA. In this sample the table shows 170,000 or so clones, approximately 85% of which occur a single time. About 4.9% of the sample rests with the top ten.

The chain links TRBV30 with TRBJ1-1; TRBD1 is a possible D gene, resting on 6 matching bases. Source material: PBMCs. The receptor was isolated from a girl between 5 and 17 years old in good health and CMV-seropositive. The nucleotide sequence is TGTGCCTGGAGTGTAGTCTCCGGGACACGGACTTTCTTT. Its protein reads: CAWSVVSGTRTFF.